This T cell receptor (beta chain) came from a study of cytomegalovirus exposure and HLA in healthy donors (dated by TCRdb to 2016 to 2017). Study-wide context: An earlier analysis of more than 550 of the donors reported over 250 Gb of sequence data and around 110 million unique TCR beta sequences obtained from 150 million to 200 million T cells. About 300 gigabases of sequencing data and tens of millions of unique TCR sequences were included in an early release covering roughly 700 HLA-typed donors. Of the roughly 430 genotyped donors, about 84% fell in the genetic ancestry cluster associated with self-reported Caucasian donors. The study aimed to test whether cataloging public T cell receptors could reveal signatures of past pathogen exposure. The study used immunosequencing to profile the T cell repertoires of approximately 690 subjects and linked those repertoires to cytomegalovirus serostatus. A separate validation cohort of 100 to 150 different subjects was used in addition to the 666-subject first cohort. To predict cytomegalovirus infection status, the study brought together high-throughput TCR immunosequencing, statistical association of individual TCRs with disease status, and machine learning. A later analysis re-analyzed previously published TCR beta repertoires from 500 to 700 donors and added high-resolution HLA genotyping to study TCR occurrence patterns. In the later analysis, no new phenotypic data were used to find candidate immune exposures; instead, reliance was placed on TCR beta sequences and their occurrence across donors. To decide whether each TCR beta V gene segment behaved as functional or pseudogenic, an earlier analysis of approximately 590 of the donors relied on high-throughput TCR beta sequencing. Donor age, sex, ethnicity and CMV serostatus were compiled together with the repertoire data. A later genetic analysis used genome-wide SNP genotypes for about 60% of the roughly 700 donors, treating that subset as a discovery cohort. All discovery cohort repertoires had been generated using a single sequencing platform. HLA typing covered class I and class II loci at four-digit resolution. Typing coverage differed by locus: A, B, C, DRB1 and DQB1 were typed in about 620-630 donors, DQA1 in 522, DPA1 in around 610, and DPB1 in approximately 450. A handful of DR-DQ haplotypes were treated as single units for association and clustering because of strong linkage in the cohort. Among roughly 370 genotyped donors of the cohort, an average of around 240,000 unique TCR beta nucleotide sequences were sequenced per donor, roughly 20% of them non-productive.

The CDR3, from cysteine to phenylalanine, totals 16 residues. The read is trimmed to its CDR3 DNA, 48 bases read in frame from base 1. CDR1 and CDR2, looked up from the germline V gene, are MDHEN and SYDVKM. Relative to germline, V is missing 8 bases and J is missing 2 bases, with 12 bases of the junction outside any gene match. The cohort was made up of approximately 670 healthy bone marrow donors. Cohort members were all nominally healthy when sampled, although unrecorded immune exposures were likely present. The donor tested CMV seronegative and was one of the 352 seronegative cohort members. A peripheral blood sample was provided by each donor, and peripheral blood mononuclear cells were used for TCR beta sequencing. Genomic DNA was extracted from the blood cell samples with the Qiagen DNeasy Blood Extraction Kit. Library construction relied on the immunoSEQ multiplex PCR assay. For the multiplex PCR, a mixture combining 60 forward primers for TCR Vbeta segments and 13 reverse primers for TCR Jbeta segments was used. The CDR3 region of rearranged TCR beta genes was amplified from genomic DNA with a multiplex PCR assay. The Illumina HiSeq System was used to sequence the amplified TCR beta libraries as 87-base-pair reads. The study's processing was this. Across the 670 or so repertoires, a later analysis counted some 81 million unique TCR beta chains, 9 million to 14 million of which were shared by at least two donors. A nearest-neighbor algorithm error-corrected the raw reads and collapsed the reads into unique sequences, merging closely related sequences to remove PCR and sequencing errors. V, D and J gene segments were assigned by aligning CDR3 sequences to IMGT reference sequences. For a sequence to be retained, at least a six-nucleotide match to both a V gene segment and a J gene segment was required. Rearrangements were called productive when the CDR3 lacked stop codons and stayed in frame with V and J; all others were non-productive. Following IMGT convention, CDR3 was defined as the stretch from the second conserved V-encoded cysteine up to the conserved J-encoded phenylalanine. Sequences without an unambiguous match to a single V gene segment were excluded from the earlier analysis of 450 to 750 of the donors. In an earlier analysis of a few hundred of the donors, a V segment was called functional when productive rearrangements were above 56.7%, and segregating when the standard deviation between donors exceeded 5%. To diagnose cytomegalovirus status from the catalog of TCR beta chain sequences, a statistical classification framework was built. In a later analysis, V and J genes were assigned by comparing TCR nucleotide sequences against IMGT/GENE-DB human TR gene sequences. A later analysis assigned CDR3 sequences and most-parsimonious VDJ recombination scenarios with the TCRdist pipeline. In a later analysis, every TCR beta chain was defined by the combination of its CDR3 amino acid sequence and its V-gene family, and reads without a unique V-gene family were dropped. As a way to deal with suspected cross-contamination and a sequencing artifact, a later analysis dropped roughly 600 nucleotide sequences that were highly shared and had low generation probability. In a later analysis, a clonal expansion index for each public chain was calculated from normalized within-repertoire ranks of inferred template counts. Generation probabilities in a later analysis came from a VDJ recombination model fitted to out-of-frame rearrangements, and those results were checked against IGoR. A later analysis scored TCR-TCR, TCR-HLA and TCR-CMV co-occurrence with hypergeometric tests, applying a repertoire-size bias correction to TCR pairs. A later analysis estimated false discovery rates by permuting HLA or CMV assignments 20 times. A later analysis grouped co-occurring TCRs with DBSCAN, adding TCRdist sequence similarity when clustering within HLA-allele-positive subsets. Co-occurrence clustering excluded repertoires with fewer than 30,000 or more than 120,000 public chains, plus five with anomalous nucleotide sharing. Held by TCRdb, this immuneACCESS table contains in-frame sequences only and omits some clones. Under half of the omission traces to an unresolved V gene where checked; the cause of the rest is unknown. Clone size and V and J calls were adopted from that table, with D and trimming inferred from the DNA. This sample holds roughly 150,000 clones; approximately 80% were observed only once. The ten largest account for over 3% of the sample.

This clone appeared once. No cognate antigen has been identified for it. No base qualities exist here, and no much larger clone lies one base off it. Overall study results and their limits: A later analysis found that HLA-associated TCR beta chains were more clonally expanded and had lower generation probabilities than equally common non-associated chains. Over 15 rarely observed V segments, including chromosome 9 orphons, were excluded from the earlier analysis of several hundred of the donors because counts were too low. While some public TCRs were present in many individuals, most TCR sequences turned up only very rarely across donors. In a later analysis, TCR association rates were found to vary across HLA loci, with the most associated TCRs seen for DRB1 alleles and the fewest for HLA-C alleles. Correlated functional status among segregating V segments might reflect linkage disequilibrium, but an unknown experimental factor could not be ruled out. A later analysis found that most CMV-associated TCR beta chains appeared HLA-restricted, with HLA associations seemingly driven largely by CMV exposure. Because HLA typing was missing for some donors at each locus, association tests included only the typed subset. When HLA alleles, especially DR and DQ, strongly co-occurred, attributing TCR associations to individual alleles was difficult. A further reported finding was that TCR beta sequences accurately predicted the HLA-A and HLA-B alleles for most subjects in the first cohort. The study gave a list of about 150 TCR beta chains associated with cytomegalovirus. In a later analysis, over 15,000 TCR beta sequences were associated with specific HLA alleles at a false discovery rate of 0.05. Some IMGT-functional V segments, including TRBV6-2 and TRBV6-3, could not be told apart with the 87-base-pair reads, so those segments were excluded. According to a later genetic analysis, donors in an Asian-associated ancestry cluster had fewer N-insertions in productive TCRs than the approximately 670-donor mean. A few of the identified cytomegalovirus-associated TCR beta chains were confirmed in vitro to be specific for cytomegalovirus antigens. An earlier analysis of approximately 530 of the donors showed that most TCR beta V segments appeared in productive rearrangements either about 90% or about 30% of the time, which broadly matched IMGT annotations. According to the authors, the approach could potentially be generalized to other disease states and immunological phenotypes. For the cohort, immune exposure information was limited to CMV serostatus. V-gene and J-gene trimming of TCR beta chains was associated with a missense DCLRE1C variant in a later genetic analysis, and the association was replicated in an independent cohort. Presence/absence analyses assumed roughly uniform sequencing depth across donors, an assumption that may not hold. Cytomegalovirus status was reported to be diagnosed by the classifier with high specificity and sensitivity in both the original and validation cohorts. A later analysis reported that several top co-occurrence clusters appeared linked to parvovirus B19, influenza, CMV and Epstein-Barr virus. The cohort was sequenced for TCR beta chains only, and without alpha or paired-chain data the features that could be detected were limited. The sequencing pipeline was judged likely to have produced a cluster of highly shared sequence variants as a technical artifact.

The receptor comes from a male donor in good health and CMV-seronegative. The specimen was PBMCs. The rearrangement joined TRBV28 to TRBJ2-4; 7 bases in the junction line up with TRBD2. Here the CDR3 is given as CASANPRDYPKNIQYF. The DNA sequence is TGTGCCAGCGCCAACCCCCGGGACTACCCCAAAAACATTCAGTACTTC.